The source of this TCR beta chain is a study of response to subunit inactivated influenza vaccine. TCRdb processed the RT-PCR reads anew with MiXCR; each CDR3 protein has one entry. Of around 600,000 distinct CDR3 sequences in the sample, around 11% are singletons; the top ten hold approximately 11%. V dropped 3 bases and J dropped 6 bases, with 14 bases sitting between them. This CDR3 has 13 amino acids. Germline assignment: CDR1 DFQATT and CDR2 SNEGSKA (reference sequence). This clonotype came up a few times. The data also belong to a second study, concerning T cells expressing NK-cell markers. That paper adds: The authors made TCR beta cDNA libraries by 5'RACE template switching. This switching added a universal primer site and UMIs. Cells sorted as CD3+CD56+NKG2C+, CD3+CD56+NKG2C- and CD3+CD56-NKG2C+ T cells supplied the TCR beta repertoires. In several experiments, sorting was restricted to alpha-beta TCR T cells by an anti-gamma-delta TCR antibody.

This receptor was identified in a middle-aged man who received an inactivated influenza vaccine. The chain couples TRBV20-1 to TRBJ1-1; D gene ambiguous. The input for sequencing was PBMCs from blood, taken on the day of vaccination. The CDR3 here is CSASQRMDSEAFF. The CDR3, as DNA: TGCAGTGCTAGTCAGAGGATGGACTCTGAAGCTTTCTTT.